This T cell receptor beta chain was captured by sequencing in a study of blood T cell repertoires in COVID-19. Background on the study: The samples span acute and convalescent COVID-19 from the United States, Italy and Spain. From T cells, B-cell-depleted T cells, or PBMCs came the material, which was cDNA or gDNA.

V lost 9 bases, J lost 8 bases, and 11 bases stayed unmatched. The CDR3 runs 15 residues. The germline gives CDR1 KGHDR, CDR2 SFDVKD. In the original analysis: From reference gene primer amplification, estimates of nucleated cell counts were derived. Assay used: immunoSEQ multiplex PCR; TCRdb lists only in-frame clones, some missing. V and J calls plus clone size are reproduced from that table; the DNA served to infer D and trimming. Among around 100,000 clones, approximately 90% were seen once, and the ten largest hold roughly 3%. The source is a man aged 50-60 years in a cohort sampled during active COVID-19. J is TRBJ2-1 and V is TRBV24-1, with 11 bases identical to TRBD1. Source material: peripheral blood. CDR3 residues: CATDAGTGGTDEQFF. The CDR3 bases are TGTGCCACCGACGCCGGGACAGGGGGTACAGATGAGCAGTTCTTC.